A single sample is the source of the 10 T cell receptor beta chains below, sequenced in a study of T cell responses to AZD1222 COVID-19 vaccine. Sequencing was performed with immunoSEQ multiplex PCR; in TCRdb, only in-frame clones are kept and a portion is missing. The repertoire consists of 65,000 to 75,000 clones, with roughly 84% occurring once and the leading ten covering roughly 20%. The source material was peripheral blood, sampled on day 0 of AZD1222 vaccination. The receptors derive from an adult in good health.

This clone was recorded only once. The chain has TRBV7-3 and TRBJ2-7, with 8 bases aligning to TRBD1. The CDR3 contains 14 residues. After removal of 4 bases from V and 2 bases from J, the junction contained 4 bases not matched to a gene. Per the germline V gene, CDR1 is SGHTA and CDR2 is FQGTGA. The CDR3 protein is CASSSQGGAYEQYF. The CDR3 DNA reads TGTGCCAGCAGCTCACAGGGGGGAGCCTACGAGCAGTACTTC.

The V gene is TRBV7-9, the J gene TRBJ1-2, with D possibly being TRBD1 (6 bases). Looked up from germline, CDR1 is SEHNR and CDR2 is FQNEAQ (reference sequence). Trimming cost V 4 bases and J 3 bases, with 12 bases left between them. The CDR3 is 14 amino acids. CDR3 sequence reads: CASSSRGIDYGYTF. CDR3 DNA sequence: TGTGCCAGCAGCTCCAGGGGAATCGACTATGGCTACACCTTC. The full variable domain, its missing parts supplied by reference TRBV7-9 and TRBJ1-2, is DTGVSQNPRHKITKRGQNVTFRCDPISEHNRLYWYRQTLGQGPEFLTYFQNEAQLEKSRLLSDRFSAERPKGSFSTLEIQRTEQGDSAMYLCASSSRGIDYGYTFGSGTRLTVV.

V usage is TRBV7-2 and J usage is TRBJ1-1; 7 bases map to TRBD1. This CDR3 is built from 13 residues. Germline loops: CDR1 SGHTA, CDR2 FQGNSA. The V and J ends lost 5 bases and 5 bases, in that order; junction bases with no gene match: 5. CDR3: CASSIQGGTEAFF. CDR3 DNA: TGTGCCAGCAGCATCCAGGGGGGTACTGAAGCTTTCTTT.

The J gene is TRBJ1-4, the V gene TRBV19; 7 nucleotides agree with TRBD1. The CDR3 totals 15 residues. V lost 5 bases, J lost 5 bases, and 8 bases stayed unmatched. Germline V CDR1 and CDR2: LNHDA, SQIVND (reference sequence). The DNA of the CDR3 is TGTGCCAGTAGTTCTCTGACAGGGAGAAATGAAAAACTGTTTTTT. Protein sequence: CASSSLTGRNEKLFF.

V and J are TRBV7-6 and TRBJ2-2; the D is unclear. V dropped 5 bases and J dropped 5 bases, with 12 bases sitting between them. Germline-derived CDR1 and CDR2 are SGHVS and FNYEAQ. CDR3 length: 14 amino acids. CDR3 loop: CASSPVPRTGELFF. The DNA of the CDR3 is TGTGCCAGCAGCCCAGTCCCCAGAACCGGGGAGCTGTTTTTT.

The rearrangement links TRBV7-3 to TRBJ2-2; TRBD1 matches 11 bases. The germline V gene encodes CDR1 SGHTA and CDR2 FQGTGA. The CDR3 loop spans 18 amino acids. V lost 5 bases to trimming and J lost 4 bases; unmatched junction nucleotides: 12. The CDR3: CASSPDDRTGGITGELFF. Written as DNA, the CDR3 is TGTGCCAGCAGCCCAGATGACCGGACAGGGGGCATCACCGGGGAGCTGTTTTTT.

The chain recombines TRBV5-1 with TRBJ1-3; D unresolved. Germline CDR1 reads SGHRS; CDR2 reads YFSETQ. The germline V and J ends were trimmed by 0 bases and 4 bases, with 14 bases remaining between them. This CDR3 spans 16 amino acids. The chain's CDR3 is CASSLGPAGSGNTIYF. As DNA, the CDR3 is TGCGCCAGCAGCTTGGGTCCCGCGGGATCGGGAAACACCATATATTTT.

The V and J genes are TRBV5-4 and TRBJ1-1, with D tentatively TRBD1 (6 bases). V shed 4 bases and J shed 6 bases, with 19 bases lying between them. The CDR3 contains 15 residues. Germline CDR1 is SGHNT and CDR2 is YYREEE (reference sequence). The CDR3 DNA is TGTGCCAGCAGCCCCGCTACCAGGGGCGCAGCTGAAGCTTTCTTT. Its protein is CASSPATRGAAEAFF.

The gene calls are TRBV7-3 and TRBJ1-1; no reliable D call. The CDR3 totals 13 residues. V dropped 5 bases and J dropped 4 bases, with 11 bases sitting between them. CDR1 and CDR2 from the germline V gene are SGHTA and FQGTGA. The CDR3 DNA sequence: TGTGCCAGCAGCCAAAAGGCTGGCACTGAAGCTTTCTTT. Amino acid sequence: CASSQKAGTEAFF.

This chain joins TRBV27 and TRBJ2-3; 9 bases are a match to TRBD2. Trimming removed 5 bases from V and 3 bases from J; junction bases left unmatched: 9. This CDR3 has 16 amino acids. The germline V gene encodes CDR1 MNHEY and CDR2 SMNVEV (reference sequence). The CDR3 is CASSPRGSGSTDTQYF. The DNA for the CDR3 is TGTGCCAGCAGTCCTCGTGGTAGCGGGAGTACAGATACGCAGTATTTT.